A single sample is the source of the 13 T cell receptor beta chains below, sequenced in a study of OX40 agonist ivuxolimab in advanced cancers. The assay was immunoSEQ multiplex PCR, and TCRdb's table has in-frame clones only and misses some. The table records 55,000 to 70,000 clones, approximately 90% of them present only once. The specimen was CD4+ or CD8+ T cells sorted from blood, collected in a trial of the OX40 agonist ivuxolimab. These receptors all come from an adult with an advanced solid tumor such as melanoma, head and neck, liver or kidney cancer.

The V call is TRBV7-8, the J call TRBJ1-3, with D hard to call. CDR1 and CDR2 (germline): SGHVS, FQNEAQ. CDR3 length equals 12 residues. V was trimmed by 5 bases and J by 6 bases, leaving 8 bases between them. The CDR3 here is CASSLHLNTIYF. In DNA form, the CDR3 reads TGTGCCAGCAGCCTTCATCTAAACACCATATATTTT.

This clone was recorded a few times. The rearrangement links TRBV2 to TRBJ2-7; D is unresolved. Trimming removed 6 bases from V and 4 bases from J, with 10 bases in between. CDR3 length equals 12 residues. Germline CDR1 SNHLY, CDR2 FYNNEI. The CDR3 here is CASRASLYEQYF. The CDR3 nucleotides are TGTGCCAGCAGGGCCAGCTTGTACGAGCAGTACTTC.

The chain links TRBV5-8 to TRBJ1-4; D unresolved. V lost 3 bases and J lost 8, with 14 bases in between. The CDR3 spans 14 residues. From germline, CDR1 is SGHTS and CDR2 YDEGEE. CDR3 in DNA: TGTGCCAGCAGCTCTAGGGTCGGATCCGAAAAACTGTTTTTT. Translation: CASSSRVGSEKLFF.

The chain recombines TRBV7-8 with TRBJ2-3; unclear D gene. The CDR3 is 12 residues long. Germline V lookup: CDR1 SGHVS, CDR2 FQNEAQ. The V end was cut by 5 bases, the J end by 2 bases, with 5 bases between. The CDR3 DNA reads as TGTGCCAGCAGCCCTGACACAGATACGCAGTATTTT. Protein sequence: CASSPDTDTQYF.

The chain combines TRBV11-2 with TRBJ2-7, with TRBD1 matching 9 bases. V lost 8 bases to trimming and J lost 0 bases; unmatched junction nucleotides: 8. CDR3 length: 15 amino acids. Germline V gene data show CDR1 as SGHAT and CDR2 as FQNNGV. The CDR3 coding sequence is TGTGCCAGCGGACTCCGGGACAGGGCCTCCTACGAGCAGTACTTC. It encodes CASGLRDRASYEQYF.

This rearrangement joins TRBV7-8 to TRBJ2-7, with 8 bases matching TRBD1. Trimming at V came to 2 bases and at J to 2 bases, leaving 5 bases not matched to a gene. Germline CDR1 and CDR2: SGHVS and FQNEAQ. This CDR3 is built from 15 residues. DNA for the CDR3: TGTGCCAGCAGCTTAAGTCGGGACAGGACCTACGAGCAGTACTTC. Translated, it gives CASSLSRDRTYEQYF.

This sequence joins TRBV19 and TRBJ1-1; D is unresolved. CDR3 length: 13 amino acids. V lost 4 bases and J lost 6, with 12 bases in between. The germline gives CDR1 LNHDA, CDR2 SQIVND (reference sequence). This CDR3 is CASSTTRVPEAFF. The CDR3 DNA reads as TGTGCCAGTAGTACCACCCGGGTCCCTGAAGCTTTCTTT.

This clone was picked up one time. The rearrangement uses TRBV5-4 and TRBJ2-7; 7 nucleotides match TRBD1. J was trimmed by 0 bases and V by 0 bases; bases with no gene match: 6. The CDR3 is made up of 16 amino acids. From germline, CDR1 is SGHNT and CDR2 YYREEE (reference sequence). The chain's CDR3 is CASSLVRDRRSYEQYF. The CDR3 bases are TGTGCCAGCAGCTTGGTACGGGACAGACGCTCCTACGAGCAGTACTTC.

Here the CDR3 DNA reads TGTGCCAGCAGCGGACATAGGACGCGTAACTATGGCTACACCTTC. This codes for CASSGHRTRNYGYTF. This chain connects TRBV7-2 to TRBJ1-2; D possibly corresponds to TRBD1 (5 bases). V shed 5 bases and J shed 1 base, with 14 bases lying between them. Looked up from germline, CDR1 is SGHTA and CDR2 is FQGNSA. This CDR3 contains 15 residues. Full variable domain (rest looked up from reference TRBV7-2 and TRBJ1-2): GAGVSQSPSNKVTEKGKDVELRCDPISGHTALYWYRQSLGQGLEFLIYFQGNSAPDKSGLPSDRFSAERTGGSVSTLTIQRTQQEDSAVYLCASSGHRTRNYGYTFGSGTRLTVV.

This clone came up once. The CDR3, as DNA: TGTGCCAGCAGCTCCCGGGACCCAAGTAACTATGGCTACACCTTC. This sequence encodes CASSSRDPSNYGYTF. V and J are TRBV7-8 and TRBJ1-2; a possible D gene is TRBD1 (5 bases). The CDR3 has 15 residues. Germline CDR1 reads SGHVS; CDR2 reads FQNEAQ. The V and J ends lost 4 bases and 1 base respectively, with 13 bases between them.

The chain carries TRBV2 and TRBJ2-3; 7 bases are shared with TRBD2. With V trimmed by 6 bases and J by 3 bases, 9 bases remained unmatched. The CDR3 has 15 amino acids. In germline, CDR1 is SNHLY, CDR2 FYNNEI. CDR3 in amino acids: CASSPGLVGTDTQYF. CDR3 in DNA: TGTGCCAGCAGCCCCGGACTAGTGGGTACAGATACGCAGTATTTT.

This sequence joins TRBV7-9 and TRBJ1-1; 7 bases are a match to TRBD1. The junction had 4 bases not matched to a gene; V was cut back by 3 bases and J by 3 bases. The CDR3 contains 14 residues. Looked up from germline, CDR1 is SEHNR and CDR2 is FQNEAQ (reference sequence). This CDR3 reads CASSLTGYDTEAFF. CDR3 sequence (DNA): TGTGCCAGCAGCTTGACAGGGTATGACACTGAAGCTTTCTTT.

With regard to this clone: Other DNA variants within this sample encode the same CDR3. This rearrangement joins TRBV5-1 to TRBJ1-3, with D hard to call. This CDR3 region has 12 residues. From germline, CDR1 is SGHRS and CDR2 YFSETQ. The V and J ends lost 0 bases and 2 bases respectively, with 0 bases between them. The CDR3 DNA follows: TGCGCCAGCAGCTTGGCTGGAAACACCATATATTTT. Translated: CASSLAGNTIYF.